These 21 T cell receptor beta chains were sequenced from one sample in a study of blood T cell repertoires in COVID-19. Sequencing was performed with immunoSEQ multiplex PCR; in TCRdb, only in-frame clones are kept and a portion is missing. Of 400,000 to 500,000 clones listed, 86% are singletons. Sequencing was carried out using peripheral blood. The source of these receptors is a woman in her twenties or thirties with active or convalescent COVID-19.

This clone has only one observation. This sample includes further DNA sequences coding for the same CDR3. The chain recombines TRBV27 with TRBJ2-7, with 8 bases fitting TRBD1. Germline values: CDR1 MNHEY, CDR2 SMNVEV (reference sequence). CDR3 length: 15 amino acids. With V trimmed by 3 bases and J by 2 bases, 6 bases remained unmatched. CDR3 DNA: TGTGCCAGCAGTTTCCTTGGACAGGGAACCTACGAGCAGTACTTC. It specifies CASSFLGQGTYEQYF.

The chain is built from TRBV6-5 and TRBJ2-3; perhaps TRBD2 as D (7 bases). V lost 7 bases to trimming and J lost 6 bases, with 17 bases between them. The CDR3 covers 14 residues. Germline V gene data show CDR1 as MNHEY and CDR2 as SVGAGI. The CDR3 loop is CASKNRGAGDTQYF. The CDR3 region has the DNA TGTGCCAGCAAAAACCGGGGGGCGGGGGATACGCAGTATTTT.

V gene TRBV18 combines with J gene TRBJ1-1; D may be TRBD1 (6 bases). The CDR3 is 15 amino acids. V was pared by 4 bases and J by 5 bases, with 17 bases between. Germline lookup yields CDR1 KGHSH and CDR2 LQKENI. This CDR3 is CASSLNGQSGTEAFF. As DNA, the CDR3 is TGTGCCAGCTCACTTAACGGACAGTCTGGGACTGAAGCTTTCTTT.

The chain is built from TRBV12-3 or TRBV12-4 and TRBJ2-3; a possible D gene is TRBD1 (5 bases). The CDR3 consists of 13 residues. V was clipped by 6 bases and J by 9 bases, with 16 bases between them. DNA of the CDR3: TGTGCCAGCAGCCGGGCCTTAGGGGCCACGCAGTATTTT. This gives the protein CASSRALGATQYF.

As DNA, the CDR3 is TGTGCCAGCAGCTCACTTAGTGAGAACACCGGGGAGCTGTTTTTT. Protein product: CASSSLSENTGELFF. The chain uses TRBV7-9 and TRBJ2-2, with D unresolved. The germline V and J ends were trimmed by 4 bases and 1 base, with 10 bases remaining between them. Germline CDR1 and CDR2: SEHNR and FQNEAQ (reference sequence). The CDR3 runs 15 residues.

Points on this clone: At the DNA level, this CDR3 is encoded by other sequences in the same sample as well. CDR3 in amino acids: CASSQGDRGLYEQYF. In DNA, the CDR3 is TGTGCCAGCAGCCAGGGGGACAGGGGACTCTACGAGCAGTACTTC. J is TRBJ2-7 and V is TRBV3-1 (or the pseudogene TRBV3-2); 10 bases align to TRBD1. This CDR3 has 15 residues. V gave up 3 bases and J gave up 3 bases; unmatched junction bases: 5. Germline V gives CDR1 LGHDT, CDR2 YNNKEL (reference sequence).

The rearrangement links TRBV5-4 to TRBJ2-1; 10 positions agree with TRBD1. Germline V CDR1 and CDR2: SGHNT, YYREEE (reference sequence). V was pared by 3 bases and J by 9 bases, with 9 bases of the junction left unmatched. This CDR3 has 15 amino acids. DNA of the CDR3: TGTGCCAGCAGCTCGCCGGGACAGGGGAACAGTGAGCAGTTCTTC. The encoded protein is CASSSPGQGNSEQFF.

The rearrangement links TRBV5-4 to TRBJ1-2; possibly TRBD1 for D (5 bases). V was pared by 1 base and J by 4 bases, with 14 bases between. CDR3 length: 15 residues. CDR1 is SGHNT and CDR2 is YYREEE in the germline V gene (reference sequence). The CDR3 sequence: CASSLIPPGIYGYTF. DNA of the CDR3: TGTGCCAGCAGCTTGATTCCCCCAGGGATCTATGGCTACACCTTC.

The chain employs TRBV6-4 and TRBJ2-5; D is perhaps TRBD1 (5 bases). Germline CDR1 and CDR2: MRHNA and SNTAGT. The CDR3 has 14 residues. V dropped 6 bases and J dropped 3 bases, with 14 bases sitting between them. Here the CDR3 reads CASSRDGAEETQYF. The CDR3 nucleotides read TGTGCCAGCAGCAGGGATGGGGCGGAAGAGACCCAGTACTTC.

The rearrangement joins TRBV5-1 to TRBJ2-7; perhaps TRBD1 as D (6 bases). CDR1 is SGHRS and CDR2 is YFSETQ in the germline V gene. V was shortened by 4 bases and J by 3 bases, with 14 bases between the two germline ends. The CDR3 totals 14 residues. CDR3 sequence reads: CASSRTAGFYEQYF. For the CDR3, the DNA is TGCGCCAGCAGCCGGACAGCCGGTTTCTACGAGCAGTACTTC.

This clone was observed a few times. The chain is built from TRBV5-1 and TRBJ1-6, with 7 bases that match TRBD1. The CDR3 has 17 residues. With V trimmed by 3 bases and J by 3 bases, 9 bases remained unmatched. Looked up from germline, CDR1 is SGHRS and CDR2 is YFSETQ. The CDR3 DNA is TGCGCCAGCAGCTATTCAACAGGGGCGAACTATAATTCACCCCTCCACTTT. This sequence encodes CASSYSTGANYNSPLHF.

The chain has TRBV18 and TRBJ1-2, with TRBD1 identical over 7 bases. This CDR3 is built from 15 residues. Germline CDR1 reads KGHSH; CDR2 reads LQKENI. V lost 4 bases to trimming and J lost 4 bases; unmatched junction nucleotides: 9. The CDR3 is CASSLGTELFYGYTF. CDR3 DNA: TGTGCCAGCTCACTGGGGACAGAACTTTTCTATGGCTACACCTTC.

This rearrangement joins TRBV5-1 to TRBJ2-1, with TRBD2 identical over 10 bases. This CDR3 has 15 residues. The V gene end was trimmed by 4 bases and the J gene end by 1 base; junction bases not matched to a gene: 2. CDR1 and CDR2 (germline): SGHRS, YFSETQ. In DNA form, the CDR3 reads TGCGCCAGCAGCCCACTAGCGGGATCCTACAATGAGCAGTTCTTC. Translation gives CASSPLAGSYNEQFF.

V usage is TRBV28 and J usage is TRBJ2-7; 7 bases are shared with TRBD1. The CDR3 runs 14 residues. Germline V gene data show CDR1 as MDHEN and CDR2 as SYDVKM. The ends lost 2 bases at V and 6 bases at J; junction bases unmatched: 7. CDR3 amino acids: CASSLVRGLREQYF. In DNA form, the CDR3 reads TGTGCCAGCAGTTTAGTTAGGGGGCTCCGCGAGCAGTACTTC.

CDR3 sequence reads: CSASPLVRYEQYF. The CDR3 DNA reads TGCAGTGCTAGTCCCCTGGTGAGGTACGAGCAGTACTTC. The V call is TRBV20-1, the J call TRBJ2-7; D is unclear. The CDR3 covers 13 residues. V gave up 3 bases and J gave up 4 bases, with 13 bases separating them. Per germline, CDR1 DFQATT and CDR2 SNEGSKA (reference sequence).

Many counts were recorded for this clone. This chain connects TRBV11-3 to TRBJ2-7, with a weak D call TRBD2 (7 bases). There are 17 residues in the CDR3. Germline-derived CDR1 and CDR2 are SGHNT and YENEEA. The germline V and J ends were trimmed by 5 bases and 2 bases, with 22 bases remaining between them. CDR3 in DNA: TGTGCCAGCAGCCCGGGGGGCGGTGGTCAGGCAGCCTACGAGCAGTACTTC. Encoded protein: CASSPGGGGQAAYEQYF.

The table lists this clone with a few counts. The genes are TRBV4-1 and TRBJ1-1; 7 bases match TRBD1. Trimming took 4 bases from V and 3 from J; bases not matched to a gene: 8. CDR1 is MGHRA and CDR2 is YSYEKL in the germline V gene. This CDR3 is built from 15 residues. The CDR3, as DNA: TGCGCCAGCAGCCTACAGGGGCGGGAGGACACTGAAGCTTTCTTT. The encoded protein is CASSLQGREDTEAFF.

The chain carries TRBV2 and TRBJ2-3; TRBD2 matches at 10 bases. CDR1 SNHLY and CDR2 FYNNEI come from the germline V gene. The CDR3 extends over 15 amino acids. The V and J ends lost 10 bases and 7 bases, in that order; junction bases with no gene match: 14. In DNA, the CDR3 is TGTGCCACCATTCCAGGACTAGCGGAAGGGCATACGCAGTATTTT. Amino acid sequence: CATIPGLAEGHTQYF. Drawing the rest from reference TRBV2 and TRBJ2-3, the complete variable domain is EPEVTQTPSHQVTQMGQEVILRCVPISNHLYFYWYRQILGQKVEFLVSFYNNEISEKSEIFDDQFSVERPDGSNFTLKIRSTKLEDSAMYFCATIPGLAEGHTQYFGPGTRLTVL.

This clone was counted only a few times. This chain connects TRBV4-1 to TRBJ1-3, with 10 nucleotides matching TRBD1. This CDR3 has 17 residues. Germline assignment: CDR1 MGHRA and CDR2 YSYEKL. The trim removed 1 base at V and 7 bases at J, leaving 10 bases unmatched. As DNA, the CDR3 is TGCGCCAGCAGCCAAGTGGTGCCGGGACAGGGGTTGAACACCATATATTTT. Translating gives CASSQVVPGQGLNTIYF.

This rearrangement joins TRBV12-3 or TRBV12-4 to TRBJ1-1; no clear D. The CDR3 runs 13 residues. V dropped 5 bases and J dropped 4 bases, with 11 bases sitting between them. The CDR3 sequence is CASSRFSGTEAFF. The CDR3 DNA follows: TGTGCCAGCAGTCGTTTTAGTGGCACTGAAGCTTTCTTT.

The chain couples TRBV10-1 to TRBJ2-2; D is undetermined. The ends were cut back, 3 bases at V and 4 bases at J, with 15 bases in the middle. The germline V gene has CDR1 WNHNN and CDR2 SYGVQD (reference sequence). The CDR3 has 16 amino acids. CDR3 residues: CASSDYNLRGTGELFF. Here the CDR3 DNA reads TGCGCCAGCAGTGACTACAATCTTCGAGGCACCGGGGAGCTGTTTTTT.